The 7 T cell receptor beta chains listed next were all sequenced from one sample in a study of blood T cell repertoires in COVID-19. Clones were read by immunoSEQ multiplex PCR, and TCRdb kept only the in-frame ones, dropping some. The sample comprises about 190,000 clones, around nine tenths of which are singletons, and less than 7.5% rests with the top ten. The sequenced sample consisted of peripheral blood. All receptors derive from a woman aged 40 to 55 who had recovered from COVID-19.

The chain couples TRBV5-1 to TRBJ2-3; 11 nucleotides align to TRBD1. Trimming took 7 bases from V and 3 from J; bases not matched to a gene: 7. Germline-derived CDR1 and CDR2 are SGHRS and YFSETQ. There are 15 residues in the CDR3. CDR3 region: CASAPGQGETDTQYF. DNA for the CDR3: TGCGCCAGCGCGCCGGGACAGGGGGAGACAGATACGCAGTATTTT.

V and J are TRBV21-1 and TRBJ2-7; whether TRBD1, the table's D call, matches the DNA was not checked. TRBV21-1 is annotated as a pseudogene. CDR3 length equals 17 residues. The CDR3: CASSKSWTDRCDYEQYF. The CDR3 nucleotides read TGTGCCAGCAGCAAATCTTGGACAGATCGGTGCGACTACGAGCAGTACTTC.

The chain links TRBV10-3 to TRBJ1-5; tentatively, D is TRBD1 (5 bases). Trimming stripped 0 bases from V and 6 bases from J, with 9 bases between. The CDR3 spans 14 residues. Germline CDR1 reads ENHRY; CDR2 reads SYGVKD. For the CDR3, the DNA is TGTGCCATCAGTGAGTCCAGGGATAGTCAGCCCCAGCATTTT. Its protein is CAISESRDSQPQHF.

The chain joins TRBV6-5 to TRBJ1-3; D is unresolved. Trimming took off 7 bases at V and 0 bases at J, with 13 bases between the two ends. The germline V gene has CDR1 MNHEY and CDR2 SVGAGI. The CDR3 totals 15 residues. CDR3 sequence (DNA): TGTGCCAGCACCCCACGAGCCCTCTCTGGAAACACCATATATTTT. This gives the protein CASTPRALSGNTIYF.

This rearrangement joins TRBV9 to TRBJ2-7, with TRBD2 matching over 12 bases. This CDR3 spans 14 amino acids. The J segment lost 5 bases and the V segment lost 4 bases, leaving 4 bases of the junction unmatched. Germline CDR1 is SGDLS and CDR2 is YYNGEE. This CDR3 is CASSRLAGVNEQYF. Here the CDR3 DNA reads TGTGCCAGCAGCCGACTAGCGGGAGTAAACGAGCAGTACTTC.

The V and J genes are TRBV18 and TRBJ2-3, with D possibly being TRBD2 (6 bases). In germline, CDR1 is KGHSH, CDR2 LQKENI. CDR3 length: 16 residues. With 3 bases removed from V and 0 bases from J, the gap between germline ends came to 13 bases. CDR3 bases: TGTGCCAGCTCACCGGCCATAGGGACTAGCACAGATACGCAGTATTTT. Encoded protein: CASSPAIGTSTDTQYF. The variable domain in full, with the rest retrieved from reference TRBV18 and TRBJ2-3, is NAGVMQNPRHLVRRRGQEARLRCSPMKGHSHVYWYRQLPEEGLKFMVYLQKENIIDESGMPKERFSAEFPKEGPSILRIQQVVRGDSAAYFCASSPAIGTSTDTQYFGPGTRLTVL.

This chain uses TRBV2 with TRBJ2-7; possibly TRBD1 for D (5 bases). The CDR3 has 14 residues. Germline V gives CDR1 SNHLY, CDR2 FYNNEI. The V end was cut by 0 bases, the J end by 3 bases, with 9 bases between. The CDR3 bases are TGTGCCAGCAGTGAAGCGCTTCAGGGCTACGAGCAGTACTTC. This sequence encodes CASSEALQGYEQYF.